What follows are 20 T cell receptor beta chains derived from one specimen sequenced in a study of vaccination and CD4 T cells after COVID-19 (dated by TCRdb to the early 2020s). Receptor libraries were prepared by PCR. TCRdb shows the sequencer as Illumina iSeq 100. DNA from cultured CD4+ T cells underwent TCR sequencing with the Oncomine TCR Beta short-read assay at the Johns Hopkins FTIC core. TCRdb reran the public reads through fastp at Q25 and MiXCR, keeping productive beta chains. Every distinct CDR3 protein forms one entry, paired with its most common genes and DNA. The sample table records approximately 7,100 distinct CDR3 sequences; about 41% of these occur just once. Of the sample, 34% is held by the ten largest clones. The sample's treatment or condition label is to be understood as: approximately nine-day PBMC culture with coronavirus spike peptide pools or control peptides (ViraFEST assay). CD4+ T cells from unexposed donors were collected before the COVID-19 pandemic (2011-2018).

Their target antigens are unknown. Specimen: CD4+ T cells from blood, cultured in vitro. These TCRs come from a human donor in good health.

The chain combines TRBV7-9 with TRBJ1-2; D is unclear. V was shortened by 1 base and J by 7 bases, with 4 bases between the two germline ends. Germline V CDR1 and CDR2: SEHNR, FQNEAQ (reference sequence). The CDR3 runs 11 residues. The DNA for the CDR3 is TGTGCCAGCAGCTTAGTGGGTGGCTACACCTTC. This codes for CASSLVGGYTF.

The CDR3 nucleotides read TGTGCCAGCAGCCAAGAGTGGCTAGCGGGGGCCCAGTCGGATACGCAGTATTTT. Its protein product is CASSQEWLAGAQSDTQYF. The V call is TRBV4-2, the J call TRBJ2-3; 10 positions match TRBD2. V trimming: 0 bases; J trimming: 6 bases; junction bases outside the gene matches: 12. The CDR3 spans 18 residues. Germline V gene lookup returns CDR1 LGHNA and CDR2 YNFKEQ.

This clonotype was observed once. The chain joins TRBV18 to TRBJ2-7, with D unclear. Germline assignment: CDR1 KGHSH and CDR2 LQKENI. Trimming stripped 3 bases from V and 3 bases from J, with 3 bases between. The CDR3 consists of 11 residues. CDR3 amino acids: CASSPLYEQYF. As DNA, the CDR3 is TGTGCCAGCTCACCCCTCTACGAGCAGTACTTC.

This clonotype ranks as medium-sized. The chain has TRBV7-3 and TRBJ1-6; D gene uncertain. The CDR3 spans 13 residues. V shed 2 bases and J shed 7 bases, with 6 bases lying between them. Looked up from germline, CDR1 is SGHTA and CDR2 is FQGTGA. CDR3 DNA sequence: TGTGCCAGCAGCTTATTGATGAATTCACCCCTCCACTTT. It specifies CASSLLMNSPLHF.

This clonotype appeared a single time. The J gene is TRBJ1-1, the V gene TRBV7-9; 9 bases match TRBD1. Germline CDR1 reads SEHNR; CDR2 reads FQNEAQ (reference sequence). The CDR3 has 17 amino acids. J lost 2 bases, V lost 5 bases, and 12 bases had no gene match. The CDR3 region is CASSPQVRGQGNTEAFF. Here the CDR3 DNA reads TGTGCCAGCAGCCCCCAAGTGCGGGGACAGGGAAACACTGAAGCTTTCTTT.

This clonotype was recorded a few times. The CDR3 is CASSSIGQGTEAFF. CDR3 DNA: TGTGCCAGCAGCTCCATAGGACAAGGCACTGAAGCTTTCTTT. This chain links TRBV7-8 with TRBJ1-1; tentative D call: TRBD1 (5 bases). The germline V gene encodes CDR1 SGHVS and CDR2 FQNEAQ. With 4 bases removed from V and 4 bases from J, the gap between germline ends came to 13 bases. This CDR3 comprises 14 residues.

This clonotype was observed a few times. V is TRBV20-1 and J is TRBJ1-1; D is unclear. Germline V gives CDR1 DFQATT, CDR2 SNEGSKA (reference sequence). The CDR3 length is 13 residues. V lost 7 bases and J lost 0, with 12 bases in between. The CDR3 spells CSGEEHMNTEAFF. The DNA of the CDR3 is TGCAGTGGGGAGGAGCACATGAACACTGAAGCTTTCTTT.

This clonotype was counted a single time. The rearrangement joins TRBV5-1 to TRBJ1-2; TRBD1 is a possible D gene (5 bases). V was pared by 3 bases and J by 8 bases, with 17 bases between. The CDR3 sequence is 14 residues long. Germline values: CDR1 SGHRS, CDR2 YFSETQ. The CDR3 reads CASSYGLGDQGYTF. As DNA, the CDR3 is TGCGCCAGCAGCTATGGGCTAGGGGATCAGGGCTACACCTTC.

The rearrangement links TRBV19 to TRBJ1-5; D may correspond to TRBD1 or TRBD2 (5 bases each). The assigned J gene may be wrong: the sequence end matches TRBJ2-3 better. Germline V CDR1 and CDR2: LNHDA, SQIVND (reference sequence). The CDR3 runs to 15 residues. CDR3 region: CASSVEARERQPQYF. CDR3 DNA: TGTGCCAGTAGTGTGGAGGCCAGGGAACGTCAGCCCCAGTATTTT.

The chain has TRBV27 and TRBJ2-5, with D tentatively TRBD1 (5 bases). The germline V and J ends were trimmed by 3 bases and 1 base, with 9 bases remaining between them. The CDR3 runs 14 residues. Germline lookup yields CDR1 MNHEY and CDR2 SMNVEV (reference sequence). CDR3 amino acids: CASSFGHLQETQYF. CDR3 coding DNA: TGTGCCAGCAGTTTCGGACACCTCCAAGAGACCCAGTACTTC.

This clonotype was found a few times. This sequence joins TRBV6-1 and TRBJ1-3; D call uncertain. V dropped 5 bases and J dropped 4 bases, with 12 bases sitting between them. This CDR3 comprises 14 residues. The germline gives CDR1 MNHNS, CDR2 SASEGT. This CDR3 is CASSTSGRGNTIYF. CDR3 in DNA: TGTGCCAGCAGTACCTCAGGTCGGGGAAACACCATATATTTT.

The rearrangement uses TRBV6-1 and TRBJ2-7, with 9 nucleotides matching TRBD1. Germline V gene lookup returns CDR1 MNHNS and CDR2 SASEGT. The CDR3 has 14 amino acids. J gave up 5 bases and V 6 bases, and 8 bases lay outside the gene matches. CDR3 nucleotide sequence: TGTGCCAGCAGCTATGGGACAGGGATGAACGAGCAGTACTTC. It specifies CASSYGTGMNEQYF.

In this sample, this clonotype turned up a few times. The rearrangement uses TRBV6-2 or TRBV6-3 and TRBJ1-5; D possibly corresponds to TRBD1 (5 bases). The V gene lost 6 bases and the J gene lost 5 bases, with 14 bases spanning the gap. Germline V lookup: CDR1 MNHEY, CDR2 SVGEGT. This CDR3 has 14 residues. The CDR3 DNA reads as TGTGCCAGCAGCCGACAGTTGGGCCATCAGCCCCAGCATTTT. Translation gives CASSRQLGHQPQHF.

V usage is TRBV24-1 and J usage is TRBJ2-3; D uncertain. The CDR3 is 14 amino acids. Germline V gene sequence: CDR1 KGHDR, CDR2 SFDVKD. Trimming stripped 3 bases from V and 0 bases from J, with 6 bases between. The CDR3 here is CATSDQLSTDTQYF. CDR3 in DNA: TGTGCCACCAGTGATCAGCTAAGCACAGATACGCAGTATTTT.

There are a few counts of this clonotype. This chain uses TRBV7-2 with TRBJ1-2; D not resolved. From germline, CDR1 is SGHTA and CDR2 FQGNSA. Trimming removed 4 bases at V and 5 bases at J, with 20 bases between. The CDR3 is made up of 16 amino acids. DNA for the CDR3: TGTGCCAGCAGCTCATATCCCCCCTCCCAGCAGTATGGCTACACCTTC. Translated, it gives CASSSYPPSQQYGYTF.

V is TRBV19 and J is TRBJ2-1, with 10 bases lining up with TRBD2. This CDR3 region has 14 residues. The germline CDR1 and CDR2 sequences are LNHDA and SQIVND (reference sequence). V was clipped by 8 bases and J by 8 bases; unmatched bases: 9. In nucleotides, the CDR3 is TGTGCCAGTTCGCCTAGCGGGAGTAGAGATGAGCAGTTCTTC. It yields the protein CASSPSGSRDEQFF.

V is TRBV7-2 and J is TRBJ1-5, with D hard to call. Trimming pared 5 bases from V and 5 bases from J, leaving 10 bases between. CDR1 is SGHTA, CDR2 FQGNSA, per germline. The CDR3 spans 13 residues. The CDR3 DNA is TGTGCCAGCAGCCAGACGACCGATCAGCCCCAGCATTTT. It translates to CASSQTTDQPQHF.

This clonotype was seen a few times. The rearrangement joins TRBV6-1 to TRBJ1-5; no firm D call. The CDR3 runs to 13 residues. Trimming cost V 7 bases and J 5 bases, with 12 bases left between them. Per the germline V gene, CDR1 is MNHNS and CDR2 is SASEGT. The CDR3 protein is CASIKAGDQPQHF. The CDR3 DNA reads TGTGCCAGCATTAAAGCGGGCGATCAGCCCCAGCATTTT.

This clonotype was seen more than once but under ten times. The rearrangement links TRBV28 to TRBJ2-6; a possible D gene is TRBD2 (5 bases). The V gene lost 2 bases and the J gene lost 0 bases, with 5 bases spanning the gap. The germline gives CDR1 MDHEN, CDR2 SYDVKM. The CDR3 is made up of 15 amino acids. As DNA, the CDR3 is TGTGCCAGCAGTTTAGGGAGCTCTGGGGCCAACGTCCTGACTTTC. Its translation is CASSLGSSGANVLTF. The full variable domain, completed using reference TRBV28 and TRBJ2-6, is DVKVTQSSRYLVKRTGEKVFLECVQDMDHENMFWYRQDPGLGLRLIYFSYDVKMKEKGDIPEGYSVSREKKERFSLILESASTNQTSMYLCASSLGSSGANVLTFGAGSRLTVL.

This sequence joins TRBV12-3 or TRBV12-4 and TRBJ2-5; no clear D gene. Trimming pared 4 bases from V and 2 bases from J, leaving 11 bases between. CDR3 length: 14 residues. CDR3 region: CASSSTNLQETQYF. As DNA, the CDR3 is TGTGCCAGCAGTTCAACTAATCTTCAAGAGACCCAGTACTTC.